The 5 T cell receptor beta chains below all came from one sample that was sequenced in a study of blood T cell repertoires in COVID-19. The table came from immunoSEQ multiplex PCR; TCRdb's copy has only in-frame clones and leaves some out. This sample yields some 120,000 clones, of which 80% to 90% are seen a single time; about 18% belongs to the top ten. Material for sequencing was peripheral blood. All receptors derive from a human donor with acute or convalescent COVID-19. The donor label of this sample is uncertain.

The gene calls are TRBV9 and TRBJ2-5; D unresolved. V was shortened by 0 bases and J by 2 bases, with 17 bases between the two germline ends. The CDR3 contains 17 residues. CDR1 and CDR2 from the germline V gene are SGDLS and YYNGEE. CDR3 region: CASSVGFSFLEQETQYF. The CDR3 DNA follows: TGTGCCAGCAGCGTAGGTTTCTCATTTTTAGAACAAGAGACCCAGTACTTC.

The V gene is TRBV10-1, the J gene TRBJ1-2; 9 nucleotides align to TRBD1. Looked up from germline, CDR1 is WNHNN and CDR2 is SYGVQD (reference sequence). Trimming took 4 bases from V and 4 from J; bases not matched to a gene: 16. The length of the CDR3 is 18 residues. CDR3 residues: CASSVVPGQGRHVYGYTF. DNA for the CDR3: TGCGCCAGCAGTGTCGTCCCGGGACAGGGCCGCCATGTCTATGGCTACACCTTC.

Within the sample, this clone is medium-sized. The identical CDR3 is also encoded by other nucleotide sequences in the sample. V usage is TRBV12-3 or TRBV12-4 and J usage is TRBJ2-1; D is perhaps TRBD1 (5 bases). V shed 3 bases and J shed 5 bases, with 8 bases lying between them. CDR3 length: 13 residues. The CDR3 DNA reads as TGTGCCAGCAGTTTGGGGCAGAACAATGAGCAGTTCTTC. It encodes CASSLGQNNEQFF.

The rearrangement joins TRBV4-1 to TRBJ1-2, with D possibly being TRBD1 (6 bases). Trimming shortened V by 3 bases and J by 4 bases, and 12 bases separated the two germline ends. The CDR3 has 14 amino acids. Germline V CDR1 and CDR2: MGHRA, YSYEKL. CDR3 in amino acids: CASSHGQLSYGYTF. CDR3 nucleotides: TGCGCCAGCAGCCACGGACAGTTGTCCTATGGCTACACCTTC.

The chain is built from TRBV18 and TRBJ1-4, with 8 nucleotides matching TRBD1. The germline gives CDR1 KGHSH, CDR2 LQKENI. The J segment lost 8 bases and the V segment lost 5 bases, leaving 10 bases of the junction unmatched. The CDR3 runs 15 residues. The CDR3 DNA is TGTGCCAGCTCAGAATACGGACAGGGACAAGAAAAACTGTTTTTT. Translating it yields CASSEYGQGQEKLFF.